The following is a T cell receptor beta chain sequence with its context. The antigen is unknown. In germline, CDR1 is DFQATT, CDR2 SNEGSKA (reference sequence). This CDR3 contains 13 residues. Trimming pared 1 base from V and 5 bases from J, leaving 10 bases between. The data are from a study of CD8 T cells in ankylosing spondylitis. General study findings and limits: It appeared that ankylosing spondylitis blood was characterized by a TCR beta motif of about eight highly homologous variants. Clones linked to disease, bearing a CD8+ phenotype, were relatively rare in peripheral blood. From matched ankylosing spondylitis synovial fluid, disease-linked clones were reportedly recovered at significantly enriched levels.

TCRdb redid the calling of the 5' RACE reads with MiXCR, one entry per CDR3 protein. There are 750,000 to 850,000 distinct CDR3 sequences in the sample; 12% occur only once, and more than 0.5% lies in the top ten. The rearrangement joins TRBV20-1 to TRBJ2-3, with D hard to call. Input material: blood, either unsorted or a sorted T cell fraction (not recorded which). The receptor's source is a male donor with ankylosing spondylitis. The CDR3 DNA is TGCAGTGCTAGAGGGGCGCCCGAAGATACGCAGTATTTT. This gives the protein CSARGAPEDTQYF.